Listed below are T cell receptor beta chains from one sample, sequenced in a study of blood T cells in healthy people across ages. TCRdb independently ran MiXCR on the 5' RACE reads; one entry per CDR3 protein. Here the sample spans about 1.5 million distinct CDR3 sequences, 40% to 45% being singletons. The sequenced sample consisted of blood. These receptors were collected from a woman aged 18-35 years in good health. Both conserved end residues are part of each CDR3. A D gene is named only where the DNA matches it firmly. Clone size is given for some rows only: seen once, a few or many times, or a class if the clone is expanded.

d_call,j_call,clone_size,v_call,cdr3_aa,cdr3_nt
.,TRBJ2-7,.,TRBV5-1,CASSPQEESYEQYF,TGCGCCAGCAGCCCCCAGGAGGAATCCTACGAGCAGTACTTC
.,TRBJ1-1,.,TRBV7-2,CASSYSPGGLPSTEAFF,TGTGCCAGCAGTTATTCTCCGGGGGGACTACCGTCCACTGAAGCTTTCTTT
TRBD1,TRBJ1-2,many,TRBV10-3,CAISDRQGHGYTF,TGTGCCATCAGTGATAGACAGGGCCATGGCTACACCTTC
TRBD2,TRBJ2-1,.,TRBV7-2,CASSLAGAGEYNEQFF,TGTGCCAGCAGCTTAGCGGGAGCGGGGGAGTACAATGAGCAGTTCTTC
.,TRBJ2-1,.,TRBV7-9,CASSLVGAPGEVFF,TGTGCCAGCAGCTTAGTCGGCGCCCCCGGTGAGGTGTTCTTC
TRBD1,TRBJ1-1,.,TRBV30,CAWTWPGQGRWTEAFF,TGTGCCTGGACCTGGCCGGGACAGGGGCGGTGGACTGAAGCTTTCTTT
.,TRBJ2-6,.,TRBV15,CATDRSGANVLTF,TGTGCCACCGACAGATCTGGGGCCAACGTCCTGACTTTC
TRBD2,TRBJ2-7,.,TRBV20-1,CSARPNRGGPWREQYF,TGCAGTGCTAGGCCAAATCGGGGGGGCCCGTGGCGCGAGCAGTACTTC
.,TRBJ2-7,.,TRBV6-5,CASSYSTGLSSYEQYF,TGTGCCAGCAGTTACTCGACGGGGTTGAGCTCCTACGAGCAGTACTTC
.,TRBJ1-1,.,TRBV20-1,CSAIRGDTEAFF,TGCAGTGCTATAAGGGGGGACACTGAAGCTTTCTTT
.,TRBJ2-5,few,TRBV20-1,CSAGFKETQYF,TGCAGTGCAGGGTTCAAAGAGACCCAGTACTTC
.,TRBJ2-7,.,TRBV5-1,CASSLISSSYEQYF,TGCGCCAGCAGCTTGATCTCCAGCTCCTACGAGCAGTACTTC
.,TRBJ1-2,few,TRBV20-1,CSVSPGALYGYTF,TGCAGTGTTAGCCCCGGGGCTCTCTATGGCTACACCTTC
.,TRBJ1-1,.,TRBV18,CASSPPMGNTEAFF,TGTGCCAGCTCACCACCCATGGGGAACACTGAAGCTTTCTTT
TRBD1,TRBJ2-1,few,TRBV4-3,CASSQPVQGEYNEQFF,TGCGCCAGCAGCCAACCGGTTCAGGGGGAATACAATGAGCAGTTCTTC
TRBD2,TRBJ2-1,.,TRBV4-3,CASSQDRWRGVQYNEQFF,TGCGCCAGCAGCCAAGATCGTTGGCGGGGGGTGCAATACAATGAGCAGTTCTTC
TRBD2,TRBJ2-7,.,TRBV7-2,CASSLAGSGRVYEQYF,TGTGCCAGCAGCTTAGCGGGTAGCGGGAGAGTGTACGAGCAGTACTTC
.,TRBJ1-1,.,TRBV20-1,CSATTGGMNTEAFF,TGCAGTGCTACGACGGGGGGGATGAACACTGAAGCTTTCTTT
TRBD2,TRBJ2-1,.,TRBV20-1,CSARETSVGAAEQFF,TGCAGTGCTAGAGAGACTAGCGTGGGGGCGGCTGAGCAGTTCTTC
.,TRBJ1-2,.,TRBV7-2,CASSLASAITF,TGTGCCAGCAGCTTAGCGAGTGCCATCACCTTC